The 13 T cell receptor beta chains presented below share a single source sample, sequenced in a study of early T cells in non-severe SARS-CoV-2 infection. TCRdb passed the 5' RACE reads through MiXCR, listing each CDR3 protein once. This sample has tens of thousands of distinct CDR3 sequences, with roughly 15% found just once. Sequencing was done on a sample of whole blood. The source is an adult who was a healthcare worker with PCR-confirmed SARS-CoV-2 infection or an uninfected control (not recorded which).

On this clonotype itself: The germline gene is not matched at one end of the junction; a read error may be the cause. The chain couples TRBV7-7 to TRBJ2-1; 15 nucleotides line up with TRBD2. Germline values: CDR1 SSHAT, CDR2 FNYEAQ (reference sequence). The CDR3 length is 16 residues. As DNA, the CDR3 is TGTGCTAGCAGCCTGGGACTAGCGGGGGGCGTTGATGAGCAGTTCTTC. It yields the protein CASSLGLAGGVDEQFF.

The rearrangement links TRBV2 to TRBJ2-5; D is uncertain. CDR1 is SNHLY and CDR2 is FYNNEI in the germline V gene. V was clipped by 6 bases and J by 0 bases, with 5 bases between them. This CDR3 has 12 amino acids. The CDR3 bases are TGTGCCAGCAGGACGGACCAAGAGACCCAGTACTTC. Amino acid sequence: CASRTDQETQYF.

The rearrangement uses TRBV29-1 and TRBJ2-2; TRBD2 aligns across 8 bases. V dropped 6 bases and J dropped 7; count of bases not matched to a gene: 4. The CDR3 extends over 12 amino acids. Germline V gene data show CDR1 as SQVTM and CDR2 as ANQGSEA. DNA of the CDR3: TGCAGCGTCGCCGGGACTAGCGGGGAGCTGTTTTTT. It is translated as CSVAGTSGELFF.

This clonotype was counted a single time. The chain has TRBV27 and TRBJ2-7; 13 nucleotides match TRBD2. Germline values: CDR1 MNHEY, CDR2 SMNVEV (reference sequence). The CDR3 covers 14 residues. After removal of 8 bases from V and 4 bases from J, the junction contained 5 bases not matched to a gene. CDR3 residues: CASGTSGGGYEQYF. The CDR3 nucleotides read TGTGCCAGCGGAACTAGCGGGGGGGGATACGAGCAGTACTTC.

The chain couples TRBV28 to TRBJ1-6; tentatively, D is TRBD1 (5 bases). This CDR3 has 12 residues. Trimming stripped 2 bases from V and 10 bases from J, with 6 bases between. Germline CDR1 reads MDHEN; CDR2 reads SYDVKM. DNA of the CDR3: TGTGCCAGCAGTTTAGGGACCTCACCCCTCCACTTT. As protein: CASSLGTSPLHF.

The chain employs TRBV12-3 or TRBV12-4 and TRBJ2-7; D is perhaps TRBD2 (5 bases). This CDR3 has 12 amino acids. V was shortened by 3 bases and J by 7 bases, with 10 bases between the two germline ends. The CDR3 nucleotides are TGTGCCAGCAGTTTTGAGGGTGGAGAGCAGTACTTC. Residues: CASSFEGGEQYF.

With regard to this clonotype: A read error may account for a junction end that differs from germline. J is TRBJ2-7 and V is TRBV28; 9 bases align to TRBD1. The CDR3 is 14 residues long. Germline values: CDR1 MDHEN, CDR2 SYDVKM. The CDR3 region is CASSFGDRDYEPYF. CDR3 DNA sequence: TGTGCCAGCAGTTTTGGGGACAGGGACTACGAGCCGTACTTC.

This clonotype has just a few counts. The genes are TRBV6-6 and TRBJ1-3; maybe TRBD1 (5 bases). Germline CDR1 and CDR2: MNHNY and SVGAGI (reference sequence). Trimming removed 3 bases from V and 4 bases from J, with 13 bases in between. The CDR3 has 15 amino acids. The CDR3 here is CASSYPGTRGNTIYF. In DNA, the CDR3 is TGTGCCAGCAGTTATCCCGGGACGCGGGGAAACACCATATATTTT.

V and J are TRBV4-3 and TRBJ2-7; possibly TRBD1 for D (7 bases). V lost 3 bases to trimming and J lost 1 base, with 13 bases between them. Looked up from germline, CDR1 is LGHNA and CDR2 is YSLEER. The CDR3 has 15 residues. CDR3 bases: TGCGCCAGCAGCCACCGCGGGACAGAGTCCTACGAGCAGTACTTC. Translation gives CASSHRGTESYEQYF.

This clonotype was seen a handful of times. The chain links TRBV28 to TRBJ1-1; no reliable D call. The CDR3 consists of 13 residues. V lost 5 bases and J lost 1, with 8 bases in between. CDR1 MDHEN and CDR2 SYDVKM come from the germline V gene. CDR3 nucleotide sequence: TGTGCCAGCAGTCGGGCAGAGAACACTGAAGCTTTCTTT. It encodes CASSRAENTEAFF. Full variable domain (outside the CDR3, taken from reference TRBV28 and TRBJ1-1): DVKVTQSSRYLVKRTGEKVFLECVQDMDHENMFWYRQDPGLGLRLIYFSYDVKMKEKGDIPEGYSVSREKKERFSLILESASTNQTSMYLCASSRAENTEAFFGQGTRLTVV.

Many counts were recorded for this clonotype. The rearrangement links TRBV20-1 to TRBJ2-7, with 8 positions matching TRBD1. This CDR3 has 14 residues. The germline V gene encodes CDR1 DFQATT and CDR2 SNEGSKA (reference sequence). J gave up 6 bases and V 5 bases, and 12 bases lay outside the gene matches. The DNA for the CDR3 is TGCAGTGCTTCTTCCCCTGACAGGGGTGGCGAGCAGTACTTC. This sequence encodes CSASSPDRGGEQYF.

The genes are TRBV5-6 and TRBJ2-2; D ambiguous. CDR3 size: 14 residues. The ends were cut back, 1 base at V and 0 bases at J, with 4 bases in the middle. The germline CDR1 and CDR2 sequences are SGHDT and YYEEEE. The CDR3 region has the DNA TGTGCCAGCAGCTTGACTGCGAACACCGGGGAGCTGTTTTTT. This gives the protein CASSLTANTGELFF.

The V gene is TRBV5-1, the J gene TRBJ2-5, with D perhaps TRBD1 or TRBD2 (5 bases each). CDR1 SGHRS and CDR2 YFSETQ come from the germline V gene. Trimming took off 4 bases at V and 5 bases at J, with 15 bases between the two ends. CDR3 length: 14 residues. CDR3 amino acids: CASSAPGLGETQYF. CDR3 bases: TGCGCCAGCAGCGCTCCGGGGCTCGGTGAGACCCAGTACTTC.